This T cell receptor beta chain was documented in a study of T cell responses to AZD1222 COVID-19 vaccine. Study at large: Analysis merged second doses at about 4 or about 12 weeks. Broader study findings: Breadth and depth of Spike-specific TCRs rose after two AZD1222 doses. Unmutated regions of variants are reportedly targeted by nearly half of spike-specific TCRs. Mapped onto spike, vaccine-associated CD4 TCRs spanned it and were dominant at 160-218 and 743-854.

The method was immunoSEQ multiplex PCR; TCRdb's version includes in-frame clones alone and lacks a portion of them. The sample includes some 30,000 clones, about 89% seen only once; the top ten take around 1.4%. Germline V gives CDR1 MDHEN, CDR2 SYDVKM. The CDR3 covers 15 residues. The V end was cut by 7 bases, the J end by 1 base, with 17 bases between. About this clone: Its antigen is still unknown.

This sequence originates from an adult in good health. The V and J genes are TRBV28 and TRBJ2-7; no reliable D call. The specimen was peripheral blood, collected on day 0 of AZD1222 vaccination. In DNA, the CDR3 is TGTGCCAGCACCTCCCAGTCCGTGGGTTCCTACGAGCAGTACTTC. It is translated as CASTSQSVGSYEQYF.